This T cell receptor (beta chain) was sequenced in a study of blood T cells in healthy people across ages. Study conclusions and caveats: CMV status of donors was not determined, possibly confounding expanded clonotype changes.

A second 7 to 11 cycle PCR used barcoded and J-beta primers. Each cDNA molecule carried a tag from a template-switch adaptor that contained 12 random nucleotides. Paired-end reads containing CDR3 totaled no fewer than 2.5 million for each sample. MiXCR was run by TCRdb on the 5' RACE reads, yielding one entry per CDR3 protein. The sample lists fewer than 1,200,000 distinct CDR3 sequences, approximately 26% occurring once. The CDR3 totals 16 residues. The V gene lost 2 bases and the J gene lost 0 bases, with 11 bases spanning the gap. Germline CDR1 reads MDHEN; CDR2 reads SYDVKM. As for this clonotype: Its target is not known.

The same sample was also used in a study of T cells of mothers and their children. From that paper: Input to cDNA synthesis comprised all extracted RNA, at a ratio of 1.5 ug per 15 ul.

This clonotype originated in a girl aged 2 to 10 in good health. The source material was blood. The chain combines TRBV28 with TRBJ2-4; D not resolved. The CDR3 region is CASSLDTFIAKNIQYF. The CDR3 nucleotides are TGTGCCAGCAGTTTAGACACTTTTATAGCCAAAAACATTCAGTACTTC.